These 11 T cell receptor beta chains came from one sample sequenced in a study of CD8 T cells in ankylosing spondylitis. TCRdb processed the 5' RACE reads anew with MiXCR; each CDR3 protein has one entry. The sample carries roughly 160,000 distinct CDR3 sequences, 9.8% recorded once. The specimen was blood, either unsorted or a sorted T cell fraction (not recorded which). These receptors all stem from a female donor with ankylosing spondylitis or in good health (not recorded which).

This clonotype has a handful of counts. The chain combines TRBV29-1 with TRBJ2-1, with TRBD2 as a possible D gene (6 bases). The CDR3 is 15 amino acids. V was cut by 1 base and J by 8 bases, with 18 bases left in between. Germline CDR1 reads SQVTM; CDR2 reads ANQGSEA. This CDR3 reads CSVEVRLAAPYEQFF. The DNA for the CDR3 is TGCAGCGTTGAAGTAAGGTTAGCGGCCCCTTATGAGCAGTTCTTC.

The chain carries TRBV9 and TRBJ2-1; D remains ambiguous. From germline, CDR1 is SGDLS and CDR2 YYNGEE. The CDR3 is 12 residues long. The V end lost 3 bases, the J end lost 6 bases, and 7 bases lay between the germline ends. CDR3 residues: CASSATGNEQFF. The CDR3 DNA reads as TGTGCCAGCAGCGCGACTGGCAATGAGCAGTTCTTC.

This clonotype was detected many times. The gene calls are TRBV28 and TRBJ1-5; D perhaps matches TRBD1 (6 bases). Germline V gene lookup returns CDR1 MDHEN and CDR2 SYDVKM. Deletions cut 3 bases from V and 2 bases from J, with 11 bases between. The CDR3 sequence is 15 residues long. CDR3 nucleotides: TGTGCCAGCAGTTTCCCAGGGGCCGGCAATCAGCCCCAGCATTTT. It encodes CASSFPGAGNQPQHF.

This clonotype was counted between two and nine times. The chain has TRBV2 and TRBJ1-5; maybe TRBD1 (5 bases). Trimming stripped 7 bases from V and 3 bases from J, with 13 bases between. Germline V gene data show CDR1 as SNHLY and CDR2 as FYNNEI. This CDR3 is built from 14 residues. The chain's CDR3 is CASKPTDTNQPQHF. The CDR3 DNA reads TGTGCCAGCAAACCGACGGACACCAATCAGCCCCAGCATTTT.

This clonotype was found a few times. The rearrangement links TRBV27 to TRBJ1-1; possibly TRBD1 for D (5 bases). Trimming stripped 5 bases from V and 5 bases from J, with 12 bases between. The CDR3 has 13 amino acids. Germline-derived CDR1 and CDR2 are MNHEY and SMNVEV (reference sequence). CDR3 protein: CASSTPGWTEAFF. The CDR3 DNA reads TGTGCCAGCAGTACCCCAGGGTGGACTGAAGCTTTCTTT.

This clonotype was found a few times. This rearrangement joins TRBV3-1 to TRBJ1-4; unclear D gene. V was pared by 4 bases and J by 6 bases, with 18 bases between. The length of the CDR3 is 16 residues. CDR1 and CDR2 from the germline V gene are LGHDT and YNNKEL (reference sequence). The CDR3 region is CASSLGPGEDYEKLFF. CDR3 bases: TGTGCCAGCAGCCTCGGCCCCGGGGAAGATTATGAAAAACTGTTTTTT.

The J gene is TRBJ2-1, the V gene TRBV7-9; D gene uncertain. In germline, CDR1 is SEHNR, CDR2 FQNEAQ (reference sequence). Trimming removed 2 bases at V and 10 bases at J, with 3 bases between. The CDR3 loop spans 10 amino acids. For the CDR3, the DNA is TGTGCCAGCAGCTTACGAGAGCAGTTCTTC. This encodes CASSLREQFF.

This clonotype was seen more than once but under ten times. This rearrangement joins TRBV30 to TRBJ2-7, with TRBD2 matching 7 bases. The CDR3 runs 15 residues. V lost 4 bases, J lost 0 bases, and 9 bases stayed unmatched. Germline V gene sequence: CDR1 GTSNPN, CDR2 SVGIG (reference sequence). CDR3 protein: CAWIPGLGNSYEQYF. The CDR3 nucleotides read TGTGCCTGGATTCCCGGACTAGGCAACTCCTACGAGCAGTACTTC.

V is TRBV6-2 or TRBV6-3 and J is TRBJ2-1; 10 nucleotides line up with TRBD2. The CDR3 loop spans 16 amino acids. The junction had 9 bases not matched to a gene; V was cut back by 2 bases and J by 8 bases. Germline V gives CDR1 MNHEY, CDR2 SVGEGT. The chain's CDR3 is CASSYGAGGPGYEQFF. The CDR3 DNA sequence: TGTGCCAGCAGTTACGGAGCGGGAGGGCCTGGATATGAGCAGTTCTTC.

The V gene is TRBV20-1, the J gene TRBJ2-7, with TRBD2 identical over 8 bases. V lost 5 bases, J lost 6 bases, and 6 bases stayed unmatched. Germline CDR1 is DFQATT and CDR2 is SNEGSKA (reference sequence). There are 12 residues in the CDR3. In nucleotides, the CDR3 is TGCAGTGCTCGTGGACTAGCTCGCGAGCAGTACTTC. This encodes CSARGLAREQYF.

This clonotype appeared a few times. The conserved phenylalanine or tryptophan is not found at the CDR3 terminus, so this likely reflects a read error. J is TRBJ2-7 and V is TRBV20-1, with a weak D call TRBD2 (6 bases). Germline V CDR1 and CDR2: DFQATT, SNEGSKA (reference sequence). The CDR3 length is 12 residues. The V gene lost 6 bases and the J gene lost 0 bases, with 9 bases spanning the gap. CDR3 sequence reads: CSARESSYEQYL. DNA of the CDR3: TGCAGTGCCCGGGAGAGCTCCTACGAGCAGTACCTC.